The T cell receptor beta chain under discussion was sequenced for a study of T cells in women clearing cervical HPV infection. Study-wide findings and caveats: CIN3+ cases had significantly higher TCR richness than controls; evenness did not differ.

Germline CDR1 and CDR2: DFQATT and SNEGSKA (reference sequence). CDR3 size: 13 residues. The V end lost 0 bases, the J end lost 1 base, and 6 bases lay between the germline ends. For this clone: The antigen is not known. The CDR3 goes on 3 residues after the read ends, and that part is filled in from the germline J gene.

Profiled with immunoSEQ multiplex PCR; TCRdb holds only in-frame clones, not every one. The sample holds under 45,000 clones. The genes are TRBV20-1 and TRBJ1-1, with D possibly being TRBD1 (6 bases). This sequence originates from a woman between 18 and 70 years old with a cervical HPV16 infection that either progressed to CIN3+ or cleared (not recorded which). Sequencing was done on a sample of blood buffy coat. Incomplete CDR3 DNA: TGCAGTGCTAGAGAGGGACAGAACACTGAA. It codes for CSAREGQNTE. The full CDR3 protein is CSAREGQNTEAFF.